The 20 T cell receptor beta chains in this list originate from one sample, sequenced in a study of T cells in localized non-small cell lung cancer. Sequenced by immunoSEQ multiplex PCR; TCRdb stores in-frame clones only, minus some. The repertoire holds about 1,800 clones, with 22% as singletons. Source: normal lung tissue next to the tumor, taken before any cancer treatment. The receptors come from a man aged 40-75 years with stage I lung adenocarcinoma.

The chain joins TRBV19 to TRBJ2-1; 12 positions agree with TRBD2. Losses at the gene ends were 4 bases for V and 3 bases for J; bases not matched to a gene: 1. Germline V gene data show CDR1 as LNHDA and CDR2 as SQIVND (reference sequence). The CDR3 is 15 residues long. The CDR3: CASSKTSGSYNEQFF. CDR3 coding DNA: TGTGCCAGTAGTAAGACTAGCGGGAGCTACAATGAGCAGTTCTTC.

This clone turned up a few times. The chain carries TRBV6-8 and TRBJ2-2; D is unclear. Trimming left V 4 bases short and J 2 bases short, with 2 bases between. There are 12 residues in the CDR3. Germline CDR1 MNHGY, CDR2 SAAAGT. CDR3 in amino acids: CASSFNTGELFF. CDR3 coding DNA: TGTGCCAGCAGTTTCAACACCGGGGAGCTGTTTTTT.

The sample holds a few counts of this clone. This chain connects TRBV6-8 to TRBJ2-2; D possibly uses TRBD1 or TRBD2 (5 bases each). Trimming left V 7 bases short and J 8 bases short, with 17 bases between. Germline V gives CDR1 MNHGY, CDR2 SAAAGT. There are 14 residues in the CDR3. CDR3 protein: CASTPLGEQGELFF. The CDR3 coding sequence is TGTGCCAGCACTCCCTTAGGGGAGCAGGGGGAGCTGTTTTTT.

This chain joins TRBV29-1 and TRBJ2-6; D is ambiguous. In germline, CDR1 is SQVTM, CDR2 ANQGSEA. There are 15 residues in the CDR3. V lost 1 base, J lost 5 bases, and 12 bases lay in between. Here the CDR3 DNA reads TGCAGCGTTGAAGTCCGCCTCGGGCGGGCCAACGTCCTGACTTTC. This codes for CSVEVRLGRANVLTF.

This clone is deemed large. CDR3 sequence reads: CASSFFGDTEAFF. CDR3 coding DNA: TGTGCCAGCAGTTTTTTTGGGGACACTGAAGCTTTCTTT. The chain joins TRBV6-8 to TRBJ1-1, with D unresolved. This CDR3 region has 13 residues. The germline V gene encodes CDR1 MNHGY and CDR2 SAAAGT. V was trimmed by 4 bases and J by 3 bases, leaving 9 bases between them.

The V gene is TRBV7-4, the J gene TRBJ1-6; D ambiguous. This CDR3 spans 13 amino acids. The germline CDR1 and CDR2 sequences are SGHVT and SQSDAQ. The V end lost 1 base, the J end lost 3 bases, and 1 base lay between the germline ends. The CDR3 loop is CASSLDYNSPLHF. The CDR3 DNA reads TGTGCCAGCAGCTTAGACTATAATTCACCCCTCCACTTT.

Relative to its sample, this clone is medium-sized. The DNA of the CDR3 is TGTGCCAGCAGCGTTTCCTCGGGCGAGCAGTTCTTC. Residues: CASSVSSGEQFF. V is TRBV9 and J is TRBJ2-1; D is ambiguous. Trimming shortened V by 2 bases and J by 10 bases, and 10 bases separated the two germline ends. This CDR3 contains 12 residues. CDR1 SGDLS and CDR2 YYNGEE come from the germline V gene.

This rearrangement joins TRBV29-1 to TRBJ2-1, with 15 positions matching TRBD2. Germline CDR1 reads SQVTM; CDR2 reads ANQGSEA. With V trimmed by 7 bases and J by 2 bases, 6 bases remained unmatched. This CDR3 has 16 amino acids. The CDR3 protein is CSGTSGGALAYNEQFF. CDR3 in DNA: TGCAGCGGGACTAGCGGGGGGGCTCTAGCCTACAATGAGCAGTTCTTC.

This clone is large (0.1 to 1%) within its sample. J is TRBJ1-6 and V is TRBV6-1; no clear D. This CDR3 spans 14 amino acids. The germline V gene encodes CDR1 MNHNS and CDR2 SASEGT. V dropped 0 bases and J dropped 2 bases, with 2 bases sitting between them. The CDR3 loop is CASSEAAYNSPLHF. The CDR3 bases are TGTGCCAGCAGTGAAGCTGCCTATAATTCACCCCTCCACTTT.

A few counts support this clone. The genes are TRBV9 and TRBJ2-3; D is perhaps TRBD2 (7 bases). Germline V gene lookup returns CDR1 SGDLS and CDR2 YYNGEE. Trimming cost V 0 bases and J 2 bases, with 13 bases left between them. The CDR3 is 16 amino acids. The CDR3 nucleotides read TGTGCCAGCAGCGTAGCTGGGGGGGGCCACACAGATACGCAGTATTTT. It encodes CASSVAGGGHTDTQYF.

The J gene is TRBJ1-5, the V gene TRBV19; the D is unclear. Germline V gives CDR1 LNHDA, CDR2 SQIVND (reference sequence). The V end lost 3 bases, the J end lost 6 bases, and 9 bases lay between the germline ends. The CDR3 loop spans 13 amino acids. The CDR3 DNA reads as TGTGCCAGTAGTATTTGGGAAGGTCAGCCCCAGCATTTT. Translation: CASSIWEGQPQHF.

Judged by abundance, this clone is medium-sized (0.01 to 0.1%). The rearrangement links TRBV6-8 to TRBJ1-5; 10 bases are shared with TRBD1. Trimming cost V 5 bases and J 3 bases; bases outside gene matches: 7. Germline V lookup: CDR1 MNHGY, CDR2 SAAAGT. The CDR3 extends over 16 amino acids. The CDR3 nucleotides are TGTGCCAGCAGTGCCCGGGACAGGGGCTTCAATCAGCCCCAGCATTTT. Translated, it gives CASSARDRGFNQPQHF.

This clone qualifies as medium-sized. V gene TRBV6-8 combines with J gene TRBJ2-1; 8 nucleotides match TRBD2. The CDR3 runs to 18 residues. From germline, CDR1 is MNHGY and CDR2 SAAAGT. The V and J ends lost 0 bases and 0 bases, in that order; junction bases with no gene match: 7. CDR3 nucleotides: TGTGCCAGCAGTTACTCGAGTAGCAGCGGGAGCTCCTACAATGAGCAGTTCTTC. It is translated as CASSYSSSSGSSYNEQFF.

Within the sample, this clone is medium-sized (0.01 to 0.1%). The V call is TRBV6-8, the J call TRBJ2-7; TRBD2 might be the D (5 bases). CDR3 length: 15 residues. Per the germline V gene, CDR1 is MNHGY and CDR2 is SAAAGT. V was clipped by 0 bases and J by 1 base, with 10 bases between them. CDR3 region: CASSYSGSGSYEQYF. CDR3 DNA: TGTGCCAGCAGTTACTCGGGCTCGGGGTCCTACGAGCAGTACTTC.

The genes are TRBV9 and TRBJ2-3; 10 nucleotides match TRBD2. CDR1 SGDLS and CDR2 YYNGEE come from the germline V gene. V dropped 2 bases and J dropped 7; count of bases not matched to a gene: 7. The length of the CDR3 is 15 residues. The CDR3 nucleotides read TGTGCCAGCAGCGTCGGACTAGCGGAAAGTTATACGCAGTATTTT. As protein: CASSVGLAESYTQYF.

In its sample, this clone was seen a few times. The chain joins TRBV7-1 to TRBJ2-1; TRBD1 agrees at 9 bases. TRBV7-1 belongs to the ORF category, with a function that is uncertain. The CDR3 loop spans 18 amino acids. Losses at the gene ends were 4 bases for V and 2 bases for J; bases not matched to a gene: 12. The CDR3 nucleotides are TGTGCCAGCAGCTTGGGGTCGCCGGGGGACAGGGCCTACAATGAGCAGTTCTTC. Translating gives CASSLGSPGDRAYNEQFF.

This chain uses TRBV30 with TRBJ1-3; no reliable D call. CDR1 and CDR2 from the germline V gene are GTSNPN and SVGIG (reference sequence). This CDR3 spans 11 amino acids. Between the trimmed V and J ends, which lost 5 bases and 3 bases, there was a span of 5 bases. CDR3 loop: CAWGYGNTIYF. The CDR3 DNA sequence: TGTGCCTGGGGTTATGGAAACACCATATATTTT.

This clone was seen only a few times. The gene calls are TRBV12-5 and TRBJ2-7, with D perhaps TRBD2 (7 bases). The CDR3 is made up of 15 amino acids. The V gene's germline CDR1 is LGHNT and CDR2 FRNRAP. Here the CDR3 reads CASAPAGALSYEQYF. DNA for the CDR3: TGTGCCAGCGCCCCGGCGGGGGCACTCTCCTACGAGCAGTACTTC.

CDR3 bases: TGTGCCACCAGCGCCCGCCGAACCCGGAGACGGCTGATGAACACTGAAGCTTTCTTT. As protein: CATSARRTRRRLMNTEAFF. The chain employs TRBV15 and TRBJ1-1; D uncertain. The CDR3 is made up of 19 amino acids. Germline assignment: CDR1 LNHNV and CDR2 YYDKDF (reference sequence). V was trimmed by 5 bases and J by 0 bases, leaving 25 bases between them.

This clone was detected once. In nucleotides, the CDR3 is TGTGCCTGGAGTAAGGTTTCAGATACGCAGTATTTT. It yields the protein CAWSKVSDTQYF. The genes are TRBV30 and TRBJ2-3; D is uncertain. Trimming shortened V by 2 bases and J by 4 bases, and 7 bases separated the two germline ends. The CDR3 is made up of 12 amino acids. Germline V gene lookup returns CDR1 GTSNPN and CDR2 SVGIG (reference sequence).